Listed below are T cell receptor beta chains from one sample, sequenced in a study of cytotoxic CD8 clonotypes in ibrutinib-treated CLL. The method was immunoSEQ multiplex PCR; TCRdb's version includes in-frame clones alone and lacks a portion of them. The table lists hundreds of thousands of clones, 70% of them singletons. The input for sequencing was PBMCs, taken after 24 months of ibrutinib treatment. These receptors were collected from a human donor with chronic lymphocytic leukemia. The CDR3 runs from the conserved cysteine through the conserved F or W. The order of the fields is D gene, V gene, clone size, J gene, CDR3 protein, CDR3 DNA. The D gene is left open where the match is weak. Rows give clone size only sometimes, using once, few, many, or a class for an expanded clone.

D gene: NA; V gene: TRBV7-8; clone size: NA; J gene: TRBJ2-1; CDR3 protein: CASSLSGYEQFF; CDR3 DNA: TGTGCCAGCAGCTTATCGGGCTATGAGCAGTTCTTC
D gene: NA; V gene: TRBV4-2; clone size: NA; J gene: TRBJ2-1; CDR3 protein: CASSQSLGNEQFF; CDR3 DNA: TGTGCCAGCAGCCAATCCCTCGGCAATGAGCAGTTCTTC
D gene: NA; V gene: TRBV7-6; clone size: NA; J gene: TRBJ1-1; CDR3 protein: CASSPGGSMNTEAFF; CDR3 DNA: TGTGCCAGCAGCCCCGGCGGCTCCATGAACACTGAAGCTTTCTTT
D gene: TRBD2; V gene: TRBV28; clone size: few; J gene: TRBJ2-7; CDR3 protein: CASSLSGSSYEQYF; CDR3 DNA: TGTGCCAGCAGCCTTAGCGGGAGTTCCTACGAGCAGTACTTC
D gene: NA; V gene: TRBV13; clone size: NA; J gene: TRBJ2-1; CDR3 protein: CASSSGSYNEQFF; CDR3 DNA: TGTGCCAGCAGCTCGGGGTCCTACAATGAGCAGTTCTTC
D gene: TRBD2; V gene: TRBV4-2; clone size: few; J gene: TRBJ2-5; CDR3 protein: CASSQVMRGRLAVEETQYF; CDR3 DNA: TGTGCCAGCAGCCAAGTCATGAGGGGTAGACTAGCCGTAGAAGAGACCCAGTACTTC
D gene: NA; V gene: TRBV19; clone size: once; J gene: TRBJ1-5; CDR3 protein: CASMGVRINQPQHF; CDR3 DNA: TGTGCCAGTATGGGTGTTAGGATCAATCAGCCCCAGCATTTT
D gene: NA; V gene: TRBV4-1; clone size: few; J gene: TRBJ2-7; CDR3 protein: CASSYDGAAYEQYF; CDR3 DNA: TGCGCCAGCAGCTATGACGGGGCCGCCTACGAGCAGTACTTC
D gene: TRBD1; V gene: TRBV6-6; clone size: few; J gene: TRBJ2-7; CDR3 protein: CASSSQGPHSYEQYF; CDR3 DNA: TGTGCCAGCAGTTCACAGGGGCCGCACTCCTACGAGCAGTACTTC
D gene: NA; V gene: TRBV5-1; clone size: NA; J gene: TRBJ2-7; CDR3 protein: CASRDLYEQYF; CDR3 DNA: TGCGCCAGCAGGGACCTTTACGAGCAGTACTTC
D gene: TRBD2; V gene: TRBV5-4; clone size: few; J gene: TRBJ2-7; CDR3 protein: CASSLIGLAGVEQYF; CDR3 DNA: TGTGCCAGCAGCTTAATCGGTCTAGCGGGAGTCGAGCAGTACTTC
D gene: NA; V gene: TRBV5-1; clone size: NA; J gene: TRBJ2-3; CDR3 protein: CASSGIPGLQDTQYF; CDR3 DNA: TGCGCCAGCAGCGGAATACCGGGCCTACAGGATACGCAGTATTTT
D gene: TRBD2; V gene: TRBV7-6; clone size: once; J gene: TRBJ2-7; CDR3 protein: CASSGTSGGSYEQYF; CDR3 DNA: TGTGCCAGCAGCGGGACTAGCGGGGGCTCCTACGAGCAGTACTTC
D gene: NA; V gene: TRBV6-4; clone size: NA; J gene: TRBJ2-2; CDR3 protein: CASRRDIGITGELFF; CDR3 DNA: TGTGCCAGCAGGAGGGACATAGGGATTACCGGGGAGCTGTTTTTT
D gene: NA; V gene: TRBV5-1; clone size: few; J gene: TRBJ2-7; CDR3 protein: CASSLAEGYEQYF; CDR3 DNA: TGCGCCAGCAGCTTGGCCGAAGGATACGAGCAGTACTTC
D gene: NA; V gene: TRBV10-3; clone size: once; J gene: TRBJ1-1; CDR3 protein: CAISGGEAEAFF; CDR3 DNA: TGTGCCATCAGTGGTGGAGAGGCTGAAGCTTTCTTT
D gene: TRBD1; V gene: TRBV19; clone size: NA; J gene: TRBJ1-1; CDR3 protein: CASSKLDRGRTEAFF; CDR3 DNA: TGTGCCAGTAGTAAACTGGACAGGGGCCGTACTGAAGCTTTCTTT
D gene: TRBD2; V gene: TRBV7-6; clone size: NA; J gene: TRBJ2-7; CDR3 protein: CASSLEASGESSYEQYF; CDR3 DNA: TGTGCCAGCAGCTTAGAAGCTAGCGGGGAGAGCTCCTACGAGCAGTACTTC
D gene: NA; V gene: TRBV11-2; clone size: once; J gene: TRBJ1-3; CDR3 protein: CASSLGEGSGNTIYF; CDR3 DNA: TGTGCCAGCAGCTTAGGCGAAGGGAGTGGAAACACCATATATTTT
D gene: NA; V gene: TRBV28; clone size: NA; J gene: TRBJ2-7; CDR3 protein: CASSFAGFEQYF; CDR3 DNA: TGTGCCAGCAGTTTTGCAGGGTTCGAGCAGTACTTC
D gene: NA; V gene: TRBV6-4; clone size: NA; J gene: TRBJ1-2; CDR3 protein: CASSPGHGSYGYTF; CDR3 DNA: TGTGCCAGCAGCCCTGGGCATGGTAGCTATGGCTACACCTTC
D gene: NA; V gene: TRBV27; clone size: few; J gene: TRBJ2-7; CDR3 protein: CASSLRGVTYEQYF; CDR3 DNA: TGTGCCAGCAGTTTACGCGGGGTAACTTACGAGCAGTACTTC
D gene: NA; V gene: TRBV9; clone size: once; J gene: TRBJ2-2; CDR3 protein: CASSALYANTGELFF; CDR3 DNA: TGTGCCAGCAGCGCCCTATACGCGAACACCGGGGAGCTGTTTTTT
D gene: NA; V gene: TRBV6-6; clone size: NA; J gene: TRBJ2-3; CDR3 protein: CASKLGQGLTDTQYF; CDR3 DNA: TGTGCCAGCAAATTGGGCCAGGGCCTCACAGATACGCAGTATTTT
D gene: TRBD1; V gene: TRBV28; clone size: NA; J gene: TRBJ2-7; CDR3 protein: CASSLGTGRDEQYF; CDR3 DNA: TGTGCCAGCAGTCTGGGGACAGGGCGGGACGAGCAGTACTTC
D gene: TRBD2; V gene: TRBV29-1; clone size: NA; J gene: TRBJ2-1; CDR3 protein: CSPREGENEQFF; CDR3 DNA: TGCAGCCCCCGGGAGGGGGAAAATGAGCAGTTCTTC
D gene: TRBD2; V gene: TRBV4-1; clone size: few; J gene: TRBJ2-7; CDR3 protein: CASSQEASGSYEQYF; CDR3 DNA: TGCGCCAGCAGCCAAGAGGCTAGCGGGAGCTACGAGCAGTACTTC
D gene: TRBD1; V gene: TRBV5-1; clone size: NA; J gene: TRBJ2-7; CDR3 protein: CASSLGGQSYEQYF; CDR3 DNA: TGCGCCAGCAGCTTGGGGGGACAGTCCTACGAGCAGTACTTC
D gene: NA; V gene: TRBV6-5; clone size: few; J gene: TRBJ1-2; CDR3 protein: CASNGAHGGAYGYTF; CDR3 DNA: TGTGCCAGCAATGGGGCCCACGGGGGGGCGTATGGCTACACCTTC
D gene: NA; V gene: TRBV27; clone size: NA; J gene: TRBJ2-7; CDR3 protein: CASSISPPGDEQYF; CDR3 DNA: TGTGCCAGCTCGATAAGTCCCCCGGGGGACGAGCAGTACTTC
D gene: TRBD2; V gene: TRBV27; clone size: NA; J gene: TRBJ2-1; CDR3 protein: CASSLGGGSFNEQFF; CDR3 DNA: TGTGCCAGCAGTTTAGGTGGCGGGAGTTTCAATGAGCAGTTCTTC
D gene: NA; V gene: TRBV30; clone size: NA; J gene: TRBJ2-1; CDR3 protein: CAWRGDPSSYNEQFF; CDR3 DNA: TGTGCCTGGAGAGGGGACCCCAGCTCCTACAATGAGCAGTTCTTC
D gene: NA; V gene: TRBV9; clone size: NA; J gene: TRBJ1-1; CDR3 protein: CASGRDTEAFF; CDR3 DNA: TGTGCCAGCGGAAGAGACACTGAAGCTTTCTTT
D gene: NA; V gene: TRBV28; clone size: NA; J gene: TRBJ2-7; CDR3 protein: CASSLRYKFYEQYF; CDR3 DNA: TGTGCCAGCAGTTTGAGGTATAAGTTCTACGAGCAGTACTTC
D gene: NA; V gene: TRBV7-2; clone size: NA; J gene: TRBJ1-2; CDR3 protein: CASSLAPVPYGYTF; CDR3 DNA: TGTGCCAGCAGCTTAGCGCCAGTCCCCTATGGCTACACCTTC
D gene: NA; V gene: TRBV29-1; clone size: NA; J gene: TRBJ1-5; CDR3 protein: CSVERLDSNQPQHF; CDR3 DNA: TGCAGCGTTGAGAGATTGGATAGCAATCAGCCCCAGCATTTT
D gene: NA; V gene: TRBV29-1; clone size: once; J gene: TRBJ1-1; CDR3 protein: CSVEGGVEENTEAFF; CDR3 DNA: TGCAGCGTTGAAGGGGGGGTCGAAGAGAACACTGAAGCTTTCTTT
D gene: TRBD2; V gene: TRBV7-3; clone size: NA; J gene: TRBJ2-7; CDR3 protein: CASSVTGTSSEQYF; CDR3 DNA: TGTGCCAGCAGCGTGACCGGGACTAGTAGCGAGCAGTACTTC
D gene: TRBD2; V gene: TRBV9; clone size: NA; J gene: TRBJ2-1; CDR3 protein: CASGYPGLAGNEQFF; CDR3 DNA: TGTGCCAGCGGTTACCCTGGACTAGCGGGTAATGAGCAGTTCTTC
D gene: NA; V gene: TRBV29-1; clone size: few; J gene: TRBJ2-7; CDR3 protein: CSVGGRDEQYF; CDR3 DNA: TGCAGCGTTGGGGGACGGGACGAGCAGTACTTC
D gene: NA; V gene: TRBV28; clone size: NA; J gene: TRBJ1-5; CDR3 protein: CASAYSNQPQHF; CDR3 DNA: TGTGCCAGCGCCTATAGCAATCAGCCCCAGCATTTT
D gene: NA; V gene: TRBV27; clone size: NA; J gene: TRBJ2-3; CDR3 protein: CASSLGFRGGDTQYF; CDR3 DNA: TGTGCCAGCAGTTTAGGTTTCAGGGGCGGAGATACGCAGTATTTT
D gene: NA; V gene: TRBV4-2; clone size: NA; J gene: TRBJ2-7; CDR3 protein: CASSSNYQYEQYF; CDR3 DNA: TGTGCCAGCAGCTCTAATTATCAATACGAGCAGTACTTC
D gene: NA; V gene: TRBV5-1; clone size: NA; J gene: TRBJ1-1; CDR3 protein: CASSLRPGKMGTEAFF; CDR3 DNA: TGCGCCAGCAGCTTGCGTCCAGGGAAGATGGGCACTGAAGCTTTCTTT
D gene: NA; V gene: TRBV29-1; clone size: NA; J gene: TRBJ2-1; CDR3 protein: CSTRRRGVDEQFF; CDR3 DNA: TGCAGTACCCGCCGGCGAGGGGTCGATGAGCAGTTCTTC
D gene: NA; V gene: TRBV7-9; clone size: NA; J gene: TRBJ2-7; CDR3 protein: CASSLVAGKDEQYF; CDR3 DNA: TGTGCCAGCAGCTTAGTCGCGGGAAAGGACGAGCAGTACTTC
D gene: NA; V gene: TRBV6-6; clone size: NA; J gene: TRBJ2-5; CDR3 protein: CASSRPQIPPETQYF; CDR3 DNA: TGTGCCAGCAGTCGCCCGCAAATCCCTCCAGAGACCCAGTACTTC
D gene: TRBD1; V gene: TRBV28; clone size: NA; J gene: TRBJ1-2; CDR3 protein: CASSHSDREYGYTF; CDR3 DNA: TGTGCCAGCAGCCACTCCGACAGGGAATATGGCTACACCTTC
D gene: TRBD2; V gene: TRBV6-5; clone size: once; J gene: TRBJ2-3; CDR3 protein: CASSYGASGLTDTQYF; CDR3 DNA: TGTGCCAGCAGTTACGGTGCTAGCGGTCTCACAGATACGCAGTATTTT
D gene: NA; V gene: TRBV27; clone size: NA; J gene: TRBJ1-4; CDR3 protein: CASSLSFGMGGSEKLFF; CDR3 DNA: TGTGCCAGCAGTTTATCGTTCGGTATGGGAGGGTCCGAAAAACTGTTTTTT
D gene: NA; V gene: TRBV20-1; clone size: few; J gene: TRBJ1-2; CDR3 protein: CSGKSRYGYTF; CDR3 DNA: TGCAGTGGAAAATCCCGATATGGCTACACCTTC
D gene: NA; V gene: TRBV19; clone size: NA; J gene: TRBJ2-2; CDR3 protein: CASREERGTGTGELFF; CDR3 DNA: TGTGCCAGTAGGGAAGAGAGAGGGACGGGCACCGGGGAGCTGTTTTTT
D gene: NA; V gene: TRBV18; clone size: NA; J gene: TRBJ1-5; CDR3 protein: CASFAAGDQPQHF; CDR3 DNA: TGTGCCAGCTTTGCCGCCGGGGATCAGCCCCAGCATTTT
D gene: TRBD2; V gene: TRBV29-1; clone size: once; J gene: TRBJ2-1; CDR3 protein: CSVEGLAEIGVLFF; CDR3 DNA: TGCAGCGTTGAAGGGCTAGCGGAGATCGGGGTGCTGTTCTTC
D gene: NA; V gene: TRBV29-1; clone size: NA; J gene: TRBJ2-7; CDR3 protein: CSVQILGRRYEQYF; CDR3 DNA: TGCAGCGTTCAAATCCTTGGACGGCGGTACGAGCAGTACTTC
D gene: NA; V gene: TRBV27; clone size: few; J gene: TRBJ2-2; CDR3 protein: CASSLGWAGELFF; CDR3 DNA: TGTGCCAGCAGTTTAGGTTGGGCCGGGGAGCTGTTTTTT
D gene: TRBD2; V gene: TRBV19; clone size: NA; J gene: TRBJ2-3; CDR3 protein: CASSLAGAGDTQYF; CDR3 DNA: TGTGCCAGTAGCCTAGCGGGAGCTGGGGATACGCAGTATTTT
D gene: NA; V gene: TRBV5-1; clone size: NA; J gene: TRBJ2-5; CDR3 protein: CASSLASGGSTQYF; CDR3 DNA: TGCGCCAGCAGCTTGGCCTCGGGCGGGTCGACCCAGTACTTC
D gene: NA; V gene: TRBV19; clone size: NA; J gene: TRBJ2-1; CDR3 protein: CASSIPPLNEQFF; CDR3 DNA: TGTGCCAGTAGTATCCCCCCGCTAAATGAGCAGTTCTTC